This T cell receptor beta chain originates from a study of OX40 agonist ivuxolimab in advanced cancers. Background on the study: Dose-escalation patients suffered from hepatocellular carcinoma, melanoma, renal cell or head and neck cancer.

The germline V gene has CDR1 SQVTM and CDR2 ANQGSEA. Trimming pared 3 bases from V and 1 base from J, leaving 10 bases between. CDR3 length: 15 amino acids. The study, taken as a whole, reports: Clonal expansion by week 6 occurred in CD4+ and CD8+ blood T cells (at 0.1 to 3.0 mg/kg). Nonresponders included some who also had low normalized T-cell clonal expansion.

With respect to this clone: Antigen unknown.

Assay: immunoSEQ multiplex PCR; the TCRdb copy retains only in-frame clones and omits some. The profile shows around 19,000 clones, around four fifths of them singletons. If patients had autoimmune disease history or systemic immunosuppression, they were excluded. The material sequenced was CD4+ or CD8+ T cells sorted from blood, taken in a trial of the OX40 agonist ivuxolimab. The sequence was obtained from an adult with an advanced solid tumor such as melanoma, head and neck, liver or kidney cancer. This chain uses TRBV29-1 with TRBJ2-6; TRBD2 is a possible D gene (6 bases). In DNA, the CDR3 is TGCAGCGTTGATTTTGGAGGGTCTGGGGCCAACGTCCTGACTTTC. Translation gives CSVDFGGSGANVLTF.